The 13 T cell receptor beta chains presented below share a single source sample, sequenced in a study of blood T cells in healthy people across ages. Alongside a J-beta primer mix, a sample-barcoded 5' primer served in a second PCR lasting 7 to 11 cycles. TCRdb ran MiXCR on the 5' RACE reads and lists one entry per CDR3 protein. The table has roughly 830,000 distinct CDR3 sequences, roughly 60% seen once. The source material was blood. The source is a man aged 30 to 45 in good health.

A few counts support this clonotype. The V call is TRBV6-2 or TRBV6-3, the J call TRBJ2-1, with TRBD1 matching over 9 bases. This CDR3 region has 14 residues. Germline V gene lookup returns CDR1 MNHEY and CDR2 SVGEGT. The J segment lost 9 bases and the V segment lost 2 bases, leaving 5 bases of the junction unmatched. DNA for the CDR3: TGTGCCAGCAGTTACAGGGGACAGGGTGTTGAGCAGTTCTTC. Residues: CASSYRGQGVEQFF.

This clonotype came up once. The gene calls are TRBV6-1 and TRBJ2-7; the D call may be TRBD1 or TRBD2 (5 bases each). Germline loops: CDR1 MNHNS, CDR2 SASEGT. The CDR3 contains 15 residues. Trimming pared 4 bases from V and 0 bases from J, leaving 13 bases between. The CDR3, as DNA: TGTGCCAGCAGTGGGTCGGGACGGAGCTCCTACGAGCAGTACTTC. Its protein is CASSGSGRSSYEQYF.

The rearrangement uses TRBV4-2 and TRBJ2-1, with D possibly being TRBD2 (5 bases). Trimming removed 4 bases at V and 0 bases at J, with 16 bases between. From germline, CDR1 is LGHNA and CDR2 YNFKEQ. The CDR3 covers 17 residues. In nucleotides, the CDR3 is TGTGCCAGCAGCCTCAGAAGGAGGATAGCCTCCTACAATGAGCAGTTCTTC. Translated: CASSLRRRIASYNEQFF.

The rearrangement joins TRBV4-3 to TRBJ2-5, with TRBD1 matching 7 bases. The DNA end lines up better with TRBJ2-7; the J call may be wrong. Per germline, CDR1 LGHNA and CDR2 YSLEER. The CDR3 extends over 15 amino acids. In DNA form, the CDR3 reads TGCGCCAGCAGCCAAGCATGGCAGGGGGCCTACGAGCAGTACTTC. Translation gives CASSQAWQGAYEQYF.

The CDR3 region is CASSLRDRSLSYNSPLHF. DNA for the CDR3: TGTGCCAGCAGTTTGAGGGACAGATCACTCTCCTATAATTCACCCCTCCACTTT. The chain couples TRBV12-3 or TRBV12-4 to TRBJ1-6; 7 bases are a match to TRBD1. With V trimmed by 3 bases and J by 0 bases, 8 bases remained unmatched. The CDR3 contains 18 residues.

The genes are TRBV7-9 and TRBJ1-5; the match to TRBD1 covers 10 bases. Germline-derived CDR1 and CDR2 are SEHNR and FQNEAQ (reference sequence). The V and J ends lost 4 bases and 6 bases, in that order; junction bases with no gene match: 9. The CDR3 is 16 residues long. Written as DNA, the CDR3 is TGTGCCAGCAGCTCCGGGACAGGGGATCCAGGTCAGCCCCAGCATTTT. Its translation is CASSSGTGDPGQPQHF.

The chain links TRBV2 to TRBJ1-5; D is undetermined. Trimming left V 3 bases short and J 4 bases short, with 7 bases between. The CDR3 consists of 13 residues. The germline V gene has CDR1 SNHLY and CDR2 FYNNEI. DNA for the CDR3: TGTGCCAGCAGTGATGTCGGGAATCAGCCCCAGCATTTT. Protein sequence: CASSDVGNQPQHF.

In this sample, this clonotype turned up a few times. V usage is TRBV20-1 and J usage is TRBJ2-7; a weak D match, TRBD1 (6 bases). The germline V and J ends were trimmed by 6 bases and 2 bases, with 17 bases remaining between them. The CDR3 covers 14 residues. CDR1 is DFQATT, CDR2 SNEGSKA, per germline (reference sequence). CDR3 sequence (DNA): TGCAGTGCCTGCGGACAGATCCACACCTACGAGCAGTACTTC. Protein product: CSACGQIHTYEQYF.

J is TRBJ2-1 and V is TRBV7-9, with 7 bases aligning to TRBD2. The germline CDR1 and CDR2 sequences are SEHNR and FQNEAQ (reference sequence). The CDR3 loop spans 13 amino acids. V trimming: 6 bases; J trimming: 7 bases; junction bases outside the gene matches: 6. CDR3 sequence reads: CASRSGGGNEQFF. CDR3 in DNA: TGTGCCAGCAGGTCGGGAGGTGGGAATGAGCAGTTCTTC.

The chain recombines TRBV18 with TRBJ2-3, with TRBD2 identical over 12 bases. The CDR3 runs to 17 residues. The V gene end was trimmed by 6 bases and the J gene end by 2 bases; junction bases not matched to a gene: 9. Germline assignment: CDR1 KGHSH and CDR2 LQKENI. The CDR3 spells CASSGLAGRSLTDTQYF. The DNA for the CDR3 is TGTGCCAGCTCGGGACTAGCGGGCCGGTCCCTCACAGATACGCAGTATTTT. Full variable domain (missing parts from reference TRBV18 and TRBJ2-3): NAGVMQNPRHLVRRRGQEARLRCSPMKGHSHVYWYRQLPEEGLKFMVYLQKENIIDESGMPKERFSAEFPKEGPSILRIQQVVRGDSAAYFCASSGLAGRSLTDTQYFGPGTRLTVL.

This clonotype was seen more than once but under ten times. The gene calls are TRBV12-3 or TRBV12-4 and TRBJ2-4; possible D gene TRBD2, 5 bases. V was shortened by 3 bases and J by 1 base, with 13 bases between the two germline ends. This CDR3 spans 16 amino acids. This CDR3 reads CASSFNVGMAKNIQYF. CDR3 nucleotides: TGTGCCAGCAGTTTTAATGTCGGGATGGCCAAAAACATTCAGTACTTC.

The chain couples TRBV4-3 to TRBJ1-2; D is unresolved. The germline gives CDR1 LGHNA, CDR2 YSLEER. Trimming cost V 0 bases and J 3 bases, with 11 bases left between them. The CDR3 sequence is 15 residues long. DNA for the CDR3: TGCGCCAGCAGCCAAGAGAGGCAGTCCCACTATGGCTACACCTTC. Translating gives CASSQERQSHYGYTF.

This clonotype was counted between two and nine times. This chain links TRBV10-3 with TRBJ2-7; 14 positions match TRBD2. This CDR3 comprises 16 residues. The junction had 3 bases not matched to a gene; V was cut back by 4 bases and J by 1 base. Germline CDR1 reads ENHRY; CDR2 reads SYGVKD. CDR3 sequence (DNA): TGTGCCATCAGTGGGGGGACTAGCGGGGGATCCTACGAGCAGTACTTC. The encoded protein is CAISGGTSGGSYEQYF.